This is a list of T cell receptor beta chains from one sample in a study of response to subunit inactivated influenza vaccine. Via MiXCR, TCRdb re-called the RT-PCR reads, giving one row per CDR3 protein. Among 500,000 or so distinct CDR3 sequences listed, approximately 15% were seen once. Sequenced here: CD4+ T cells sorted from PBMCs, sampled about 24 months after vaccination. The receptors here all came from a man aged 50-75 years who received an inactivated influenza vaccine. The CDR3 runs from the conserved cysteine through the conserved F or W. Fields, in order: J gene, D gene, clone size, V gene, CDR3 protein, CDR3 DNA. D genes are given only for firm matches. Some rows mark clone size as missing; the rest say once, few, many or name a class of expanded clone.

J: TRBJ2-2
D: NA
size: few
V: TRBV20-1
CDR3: CSARERKNTGELFF
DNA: TGCAGTGCTAGAGAAAGAAAGAACACCGGGGAGCTGTTTTTT

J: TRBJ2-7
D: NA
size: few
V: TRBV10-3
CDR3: CAISVYSSYEQYF
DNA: TGTGCCATCAGTGTATACAGTTCCTACGAGCAGTACTTC

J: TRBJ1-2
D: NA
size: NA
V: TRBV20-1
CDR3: CSAVEGYGTQGYTF
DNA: TGCAGTGCAGTAGAAGGATATGGAACACAGGGCTACACCTTC

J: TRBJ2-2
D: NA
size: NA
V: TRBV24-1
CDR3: CATSDTRWSPNTGELFF
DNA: TGTGCCACCAGTGATACCAGGTGGAGTCCGAACACCGGGGAGCTGTTTTTT

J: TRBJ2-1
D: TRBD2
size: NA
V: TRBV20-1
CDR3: CSAGSSGGDSYNEQFF
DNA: TGCAGTGCTGGTAGCAGCGGGGGCGACTCCTACAATGAGCAGTTCTTC

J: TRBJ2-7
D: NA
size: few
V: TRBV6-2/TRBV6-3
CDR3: CASSYDRIREQYF
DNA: TGTGCCAGCAGTTATGACAGGATTCGCGAGCAGTACTTC

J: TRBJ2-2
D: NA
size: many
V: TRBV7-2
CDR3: CASSLGRRTGELFF
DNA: TGTGCCAGCAGCTTAGGGCGTCGAACCGGGGAGCTGTTTTTT

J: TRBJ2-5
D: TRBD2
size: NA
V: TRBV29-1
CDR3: CSVFGGSGRAPRETQYF
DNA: TGCAGCGTTTTTGGGGGTAGCGGGAGGGCCCCCCGGGAGACCCAGTACTTC

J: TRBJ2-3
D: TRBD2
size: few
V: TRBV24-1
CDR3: CATSDARLAGGDTQYF
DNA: TGTGCCACCAGTGATGCTCGACTAGCGGGAGGAGATACGCAGTATTTT

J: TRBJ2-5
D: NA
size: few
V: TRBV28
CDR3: CASSLFARETQYF
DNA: TGTGCCAGCAGTTTATTTGCGCGGGAGACCCAGTACTTC

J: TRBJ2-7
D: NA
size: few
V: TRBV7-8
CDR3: CASRSPGAWEQYF
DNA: TGTGCCAGCAGAAGCCCCGGGGCCTGGGAGCAGTACTTC

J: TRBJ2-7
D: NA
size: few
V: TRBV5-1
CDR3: CASSLYDYEQYF
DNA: TGCGCCAGCAGCTTGTATGATTACGAGCAGTACTTC

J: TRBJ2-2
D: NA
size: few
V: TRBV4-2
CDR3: CASSQRGLGSGELFF
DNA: TGTGCCAGCAGCCAACGGGGGTTGGGGTCCGGGGAGCTGTTTTTT

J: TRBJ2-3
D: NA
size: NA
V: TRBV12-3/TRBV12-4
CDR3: CASSFSVGTPSTDTQYF
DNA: TGTGCCAGCAGTTTCTCGGTCGGGACCCCGAGCACAGATACGCAGTATTTT

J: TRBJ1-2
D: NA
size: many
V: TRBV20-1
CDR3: CSARQGLVGYTF
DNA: TGCAGTGCTAGACAAGGATTAGTGGGCTACACCTTC

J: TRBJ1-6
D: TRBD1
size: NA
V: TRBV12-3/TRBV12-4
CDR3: CASSHAGTDSPLHF
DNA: TGTGCCAGCAGTCACGCCGGGACAGATTCACCCCTCCACTTT

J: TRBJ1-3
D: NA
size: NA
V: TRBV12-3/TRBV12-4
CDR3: CTTSGLGWDTIYF
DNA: TGTACCACCAGTGGATTGGGATGGGACACCATATATTTT

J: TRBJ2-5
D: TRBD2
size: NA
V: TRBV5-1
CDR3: CASSLVGGGASETQYF
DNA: TGCGCCAGCAGCTTGGTTGGCGGGGGGGCCTCAGAGACCCAGTACTTC

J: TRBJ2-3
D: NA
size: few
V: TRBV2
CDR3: CASSRGISDTQYF
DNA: TGTGCCAGCTCTCGGGGGATTTCGGATACGCAGTATTTT

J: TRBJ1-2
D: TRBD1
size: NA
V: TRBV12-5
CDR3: CASGSLPGQGIEGYTF
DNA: TGTGCTAGTGGCTCCCTCCCGGGACAGGGAATCGAAGGCTACACCTTC

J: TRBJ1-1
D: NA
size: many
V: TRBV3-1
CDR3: CASSTTANTEAFF
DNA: TGTGCCAGCAGCACTACAGCGAACACTGAAGCTTTCTTT

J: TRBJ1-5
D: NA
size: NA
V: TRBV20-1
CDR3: CSARDILNQPQHF
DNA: TGCAGTGCTCGGGACATCCTAAATCAGCCCCAGCATTTT

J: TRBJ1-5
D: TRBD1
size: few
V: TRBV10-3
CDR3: CAISEGQERNQPQHF
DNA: TGTGCCATCAGTGAGGGACAGGAGAGAAATCAGCCCCAGCATTTT

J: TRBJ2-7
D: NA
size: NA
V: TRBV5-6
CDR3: CASSNFADSLSSYEQYF
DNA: TGTGCCAGCAGCAACTTCGCCGACAGCCTAAGCTCCTACGAGCAGTACTTC

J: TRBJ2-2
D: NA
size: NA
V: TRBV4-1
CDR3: CASSLRTVMNTGELFF
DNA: TGCGCCAGCAGCCTCAGGACAGTGATGAACACCGGGGAGCTGTTTTTT

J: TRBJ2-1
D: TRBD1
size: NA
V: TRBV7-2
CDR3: CASSLVGTGAQGHEQFF
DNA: TGTGCCAGCAGCTTAGTTGGGACAGGGGCCCAAGGGCATGAGCAGTTCTTC

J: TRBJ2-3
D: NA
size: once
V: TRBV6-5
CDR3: CASSYSSPTSTDTQYF
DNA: TGTGCCAGCAGTTACTCGTCCCCCACTAGCACAGATACGCAGTATTTT

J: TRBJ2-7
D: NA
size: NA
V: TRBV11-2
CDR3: CASSSPRRTFYEQYF
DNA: TGTGCCAGCAGCTCACCTCGCAGGACCTTCTACGAGCAGTACTTC

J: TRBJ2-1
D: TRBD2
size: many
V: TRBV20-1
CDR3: CSVQTSGTYNEQFF
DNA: TGCAGTGTCCAGACTAGCGGGACCTACAATGAGCAGTTCTTC

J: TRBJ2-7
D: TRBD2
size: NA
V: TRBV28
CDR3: CGAYPQGGGRGMDEQYF
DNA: TGTGGCGCCTATCCTCAGGGTGGCGGGAGGGGTATGGACGAGCAGTACTTC

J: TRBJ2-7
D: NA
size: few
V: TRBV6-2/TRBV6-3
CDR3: CASRVGRGSSYEQYF
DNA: TGTGCCAGCAGAGTAGGCAGGGGATCTTCCTACGAGCAGTACTTC

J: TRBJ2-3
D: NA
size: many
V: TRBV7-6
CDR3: CASSLLGIDTQYF
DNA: TGTGCCAGCAGCTTGCTGGGGATAGATACGCAGTATTTT

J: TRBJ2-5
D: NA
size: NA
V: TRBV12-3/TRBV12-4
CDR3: CASSLGPRGGPETQYF
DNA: TGTGCCAGCAGTTTGGGCCCTAGGGGAGGACCAGAGACCCAGTACTTC

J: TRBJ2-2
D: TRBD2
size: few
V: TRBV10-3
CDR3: CAISPTSGRPSTGELFF
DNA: TGTGCCATCAGTCCTACTAGCGGGAGGCCCTCCACCGGGGAGCTGTTTTTT

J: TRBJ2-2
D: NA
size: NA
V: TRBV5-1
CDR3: CASSLTVTGELFF
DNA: TGCGCCAGCAGCTTGACCGTTACCGGGGAGCTGTTTTTT

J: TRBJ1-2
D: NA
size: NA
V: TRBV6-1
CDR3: CASRRTDGYTF
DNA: TGTGCCAGCCGGCGCACGGATGGCTACACCTTC

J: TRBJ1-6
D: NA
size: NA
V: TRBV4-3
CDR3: CASSQETRPYNSPLHF
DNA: TGCGCCAGCAGCCAAGAGACGCGCCCCTATAATTCACCCCTCCACTTT

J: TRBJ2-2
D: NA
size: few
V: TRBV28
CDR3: CASSLIHRNTGELFF
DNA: TGTGCCAGCAGTTTGATTCACAGAAACACCGGGGAGCTGTTTTTT

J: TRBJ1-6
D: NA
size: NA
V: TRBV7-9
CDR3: CASSKKDAYNSPLHF
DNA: TGTGCCAGCAGCAAGAAGGATGCGTATAATTCACCCCTCCACTTT

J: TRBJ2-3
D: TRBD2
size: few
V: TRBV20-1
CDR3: CSASASGKLDTQYF
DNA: TGCAGTGCTAGCGCTAGCGGCAAGTTGGATACGCAGTATTTT

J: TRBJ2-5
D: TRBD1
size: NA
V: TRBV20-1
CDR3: CSARETQGAGTQYF
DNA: TGCAGCGCTAGAGAAACACAGGGGGCCGGGACCCAGTACTTC

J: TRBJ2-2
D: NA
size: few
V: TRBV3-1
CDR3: CASSQSLRDRLMNTGELFF
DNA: TGTGCCAGCAGCCAAAGCCTCCGGGACCGACTAATGAACACCGGGGAGCTGTTTTTT

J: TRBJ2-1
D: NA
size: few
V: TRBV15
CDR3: CATSRDLVLLSYNEQFF
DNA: TGTGCCACCAGCAGAGATCTTGTTCTCCTATCCTACAATGAGCAGTTCTTC

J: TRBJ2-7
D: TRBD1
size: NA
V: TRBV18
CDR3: CASSPKAGGPYEQYF
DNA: TGTGCCAGCTCACCGAAGGCAGGGGGTCCCTACGAGCAGTACTTC